The following is a T cell receptor (beta chain) sequence with its context. These data are taken from a study of blood T cell repertoires in COVID-19. V was pared by 8 bases and J by 3 bases, with 5 bases of the junction left unmatched. The germline V gene encodes CDR1 KGHSH and CDR2 LQKENI. CDR3 length: 14 amino acids. TCRdb keeps only in-frame clones here, not all; method: immunoSEQ multiplex PCR. The table has a few hundred thousand clones, 88% seen once; the top ten hold 2% to 2.5%. This receptor was identified in a woman aged 55-69 years in a cohort exposed to, infected with or recovered from COVID-19 (not recorded which). This chain links TRBV18 with TRBJ2-2; the match to TRBD2 covers 8 bases. The sequenced sample consisted of PBMCs or T cells enriched from blood (not recorded which). Here the CDR3 DNA reads TGTGCCAGCACCCTCGGGAGGGACACCGGGGAGCTGTTTTTT. Translated: CASTLGRDTGELFF. The full variable domain, with the rest looked up from reference TRBV18 and TRBJ2-2, is NAGVMQNPRHLVRRRGQEARLRCSPMKGHSHVYWYRQLPEEGLKFMVYLQKENIIDESGMPKERFSAEFPKEGPSILRIQQVVRGDSAAYFCASTLGRDTGELFFGEGSRLTVL.